This T cell receptor beta chain was captured in a study of monozygotic twins with inflammatory bowel disease. The CDR3 has 17 residues. Germline values: CDR1 SGHTA, CDR2 FQGNSA. From whole blood, total RNA was isolated without any sorting of T cells. Following a re-call of the 5' RACE reads, TCRdb has one entry per CDR3 protein and lacks DNA. The sample's table shows about 300,000 distinct CDR3 sequences. Regarding this clonotype: What it binds is not known.

Broader study findings: The authors could not tell different T cell subtypes apart.

This rearrangement joins TRBV7-2 to TRBJ2-3; TCRdb designates TRBD1, a call that cannot be tested without DNA. This clonotype was sampled from a human donor with ulcerative colitis or Crohn's disease, or a healthy co-twin of an affected twin (not recorded which). The sequenced sample was blood. The CDR3 here is CASSLRSRGQGEDTQYF.